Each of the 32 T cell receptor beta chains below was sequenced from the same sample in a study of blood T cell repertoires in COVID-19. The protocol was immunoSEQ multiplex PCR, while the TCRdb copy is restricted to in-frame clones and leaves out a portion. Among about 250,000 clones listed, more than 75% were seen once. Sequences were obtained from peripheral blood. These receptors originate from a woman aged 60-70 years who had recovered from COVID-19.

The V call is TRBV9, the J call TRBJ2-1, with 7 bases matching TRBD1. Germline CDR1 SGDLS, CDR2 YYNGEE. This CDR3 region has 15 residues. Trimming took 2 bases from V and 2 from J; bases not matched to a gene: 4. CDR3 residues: CASSVTGVTYNEQFF. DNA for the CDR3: TGTGCCAGCAGCGTTACAGGGGTCACCTACAATGAGCAGTTCTTC.

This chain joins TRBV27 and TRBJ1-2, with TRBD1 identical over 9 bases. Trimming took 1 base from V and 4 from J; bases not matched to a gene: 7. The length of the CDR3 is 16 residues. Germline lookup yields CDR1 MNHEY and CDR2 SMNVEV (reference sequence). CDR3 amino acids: CASSLFARTGAYGYTF. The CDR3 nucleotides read TGTGCCAGCAGTTTATTTGCGCGGACAGGGGCCTATGGCTACACCTTC.

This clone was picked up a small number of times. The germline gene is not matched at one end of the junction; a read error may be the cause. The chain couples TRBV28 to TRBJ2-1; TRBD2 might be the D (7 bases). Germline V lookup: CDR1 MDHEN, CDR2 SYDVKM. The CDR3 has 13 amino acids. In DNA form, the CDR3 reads TGTGTCAGCGGGACAAGCTCCTACAATGAGCAGTTCTTC. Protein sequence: CVSGTSSYNEQFF.

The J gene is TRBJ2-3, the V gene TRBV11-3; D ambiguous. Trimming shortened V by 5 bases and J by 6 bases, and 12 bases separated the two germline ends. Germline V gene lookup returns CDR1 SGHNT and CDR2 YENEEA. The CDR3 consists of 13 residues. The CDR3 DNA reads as TGTGCCAGCAGCCCCCGCTCCGGGGATACGCAGTATTTT. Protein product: CASSPRSGDTQYF.

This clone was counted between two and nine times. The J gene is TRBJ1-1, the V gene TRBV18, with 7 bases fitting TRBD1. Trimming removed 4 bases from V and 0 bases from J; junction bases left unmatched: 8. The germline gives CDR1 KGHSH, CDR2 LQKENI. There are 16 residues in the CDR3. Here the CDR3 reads CASSRMTGFMNTEAFF. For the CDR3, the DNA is TGTGCCAGCTCACGGATGACAGGGTTCATGAACACTGAAGCTTTCTTT.

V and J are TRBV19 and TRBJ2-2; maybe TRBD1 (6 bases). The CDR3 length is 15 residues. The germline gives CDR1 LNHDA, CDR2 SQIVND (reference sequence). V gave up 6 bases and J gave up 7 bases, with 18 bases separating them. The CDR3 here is CASRIYQGSGGELFF. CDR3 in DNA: TGTGCCAGTAGGATTTATCAGGGGTCGGGCGGGGAGCTGTTTTTT.

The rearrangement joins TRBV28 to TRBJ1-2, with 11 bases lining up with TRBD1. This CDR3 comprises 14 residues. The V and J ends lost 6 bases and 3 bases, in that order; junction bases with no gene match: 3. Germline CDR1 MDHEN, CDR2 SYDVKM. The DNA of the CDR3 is TGTGCCAGCAGGGGGACAGGGGGTTACTATGGCTACACCTTC. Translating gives CASRGTGGYYGYTF.

CDR3 sequence: CASSRLAGGQNEQFF. Here the CDR3 DNA reads TGTGCCAGCAGTAGGCTAGCGGGGGGGCAGAATGAGCAGTTCTTC. This chain uses TRBV6-2 or TRBV6-3 with TRBJ2-1, with 12 positions matching TRBD2. The CDR3 extends over 15 amino acids. The V segment lost 5 bases and the J segment 7 bases; nucleotides outside the gene matches: 6. The germline gives CDR1 MNHEY, CDR2 SVGEGT.

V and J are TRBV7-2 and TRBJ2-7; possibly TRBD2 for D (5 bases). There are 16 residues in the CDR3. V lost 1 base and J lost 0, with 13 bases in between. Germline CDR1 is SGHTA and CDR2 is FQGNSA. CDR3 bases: TGTGCCAGCAGCTTAGGAGCGGCTATCAGCTCCTACGAGCAGTACTTC. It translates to CASSLGAAISSYEQYF.

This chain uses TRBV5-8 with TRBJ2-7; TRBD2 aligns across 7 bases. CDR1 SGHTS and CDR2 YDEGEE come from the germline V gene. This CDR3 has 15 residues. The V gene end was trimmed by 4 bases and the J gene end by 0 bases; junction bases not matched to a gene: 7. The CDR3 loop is CASSTGLSLSYEQYF. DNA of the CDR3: TGTGCCAGCAGCACGGGACTATCCCTCTCCTACGAGCAGTACTTC.

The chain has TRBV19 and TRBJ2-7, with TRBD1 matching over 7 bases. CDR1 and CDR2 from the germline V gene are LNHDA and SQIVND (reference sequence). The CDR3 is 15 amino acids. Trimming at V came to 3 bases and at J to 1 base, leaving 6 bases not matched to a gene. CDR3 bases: TGTGCCAGTAGTATCATGGCGGACAGGTCCTACGAGCAGTACTTC. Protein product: CASSIMADRSYEQYF.

CDR3 in amino acids: CAIREGGVSTNEKLFF. The CDR3 nucleotides read TGTGCCATCAGGGAGGGGGGGGTTTCGACTAATGAAAAACTGTTTTTT. The V and J genes are TRBV10-3 and TRBJ1-4; TRBD1 is a possible D gene (6 bases). Per the germline V gene, CDR1 is ENHRY and CDR2 is SYGVKD. This CDR3 is built from 16 residues. Trimming took 6 bases from V and 2 from J, leaving 16 bases between them.

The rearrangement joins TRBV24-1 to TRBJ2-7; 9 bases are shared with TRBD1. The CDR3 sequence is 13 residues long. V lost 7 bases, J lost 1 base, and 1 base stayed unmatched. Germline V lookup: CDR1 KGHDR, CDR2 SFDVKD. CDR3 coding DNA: TGTGCCACCAGAGGACAGGGGTCCTACGAGCAGTACTTC. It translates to CATRGQGSYEQYF.

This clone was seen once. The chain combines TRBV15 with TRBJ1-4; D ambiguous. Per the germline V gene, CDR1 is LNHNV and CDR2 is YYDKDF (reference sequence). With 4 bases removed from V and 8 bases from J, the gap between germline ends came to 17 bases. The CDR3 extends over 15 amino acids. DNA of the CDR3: TGTGCCACCAGCACCGGCCTGCTGATCGGGGAAAAACTGTTTTTT. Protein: CATSTGLLIGEKLFF.

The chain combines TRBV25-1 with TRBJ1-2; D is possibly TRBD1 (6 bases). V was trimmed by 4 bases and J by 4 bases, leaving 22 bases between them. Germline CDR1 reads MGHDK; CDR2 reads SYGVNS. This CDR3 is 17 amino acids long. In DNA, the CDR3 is TGTGCCAGCAGTGGACACCATCTATTGACAGGACCCTATGGCTACACCTTC. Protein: CASSGHHLLTGPYGYTF.

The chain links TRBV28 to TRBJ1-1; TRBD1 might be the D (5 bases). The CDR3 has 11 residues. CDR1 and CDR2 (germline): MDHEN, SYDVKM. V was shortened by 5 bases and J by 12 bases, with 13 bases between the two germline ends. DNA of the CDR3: TGTGCCAGCAGTATACGCCAGGGTTCTTTCTTT. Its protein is CASSIRQGSFF.

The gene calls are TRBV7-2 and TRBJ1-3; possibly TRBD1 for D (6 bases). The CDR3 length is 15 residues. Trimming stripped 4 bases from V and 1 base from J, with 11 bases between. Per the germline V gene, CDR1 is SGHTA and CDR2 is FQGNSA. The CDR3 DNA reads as TGTGCCAGCAGCTCCGAGACAGGATCTGGAAACACCATATATTTT. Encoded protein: CASSSETGSGNTIYF.

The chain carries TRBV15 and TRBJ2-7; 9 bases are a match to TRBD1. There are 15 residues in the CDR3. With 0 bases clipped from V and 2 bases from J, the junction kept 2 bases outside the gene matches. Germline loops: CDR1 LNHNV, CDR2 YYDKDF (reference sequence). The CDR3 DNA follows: TGTGCCACCAGCAGAGAGCGGGACAGGGCCTACGAGCAGTACTTC. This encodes CATSRERDRAYEQYF.

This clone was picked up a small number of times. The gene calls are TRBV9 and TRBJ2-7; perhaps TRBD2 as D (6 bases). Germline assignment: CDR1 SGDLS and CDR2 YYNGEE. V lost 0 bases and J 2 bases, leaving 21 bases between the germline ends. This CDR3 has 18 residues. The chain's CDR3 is CASSVARSTGDDPYEQYF. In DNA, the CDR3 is TGTGCCAGCAGCGTAGCCAGATCCACGGGGGATGATCCCTACGAGCAGTACTTC.

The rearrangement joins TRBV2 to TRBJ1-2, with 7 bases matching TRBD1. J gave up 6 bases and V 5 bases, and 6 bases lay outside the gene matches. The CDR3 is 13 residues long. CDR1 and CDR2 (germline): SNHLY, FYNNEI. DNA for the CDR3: TGTGCCAGCAGTCCGGGACAGTACGATGGCTACACCTTC. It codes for CASSPGQYDGYTF. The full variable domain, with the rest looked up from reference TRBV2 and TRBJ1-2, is EPEVTQTPSHQVTQMGQEVILRCVPISNHLYFYWYRQILGQKVEFLVSFYNNEISEKSEIFDDQFSVERPDGSNFTLKIRSTKLEDSAMYFCASSPGQYDGYTFGSGTRLTVV.

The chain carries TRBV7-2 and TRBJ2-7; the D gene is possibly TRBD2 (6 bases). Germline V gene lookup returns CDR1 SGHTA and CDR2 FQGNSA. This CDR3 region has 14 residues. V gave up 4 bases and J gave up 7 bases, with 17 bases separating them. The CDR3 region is CASSSRISGWEQYF. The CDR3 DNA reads TGTGCCAGCAGCTCCCGAATTAGCGGCTGGGAGCAGTACTTC.

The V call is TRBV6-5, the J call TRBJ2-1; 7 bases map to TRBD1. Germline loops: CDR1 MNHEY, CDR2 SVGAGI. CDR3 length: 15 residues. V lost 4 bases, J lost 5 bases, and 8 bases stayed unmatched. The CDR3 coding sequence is TGTGCCAGCAGTTGGGACCGGGACAGCGACAATGAGCAGTTCTTC. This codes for CASSWDRDSDNEQFF.

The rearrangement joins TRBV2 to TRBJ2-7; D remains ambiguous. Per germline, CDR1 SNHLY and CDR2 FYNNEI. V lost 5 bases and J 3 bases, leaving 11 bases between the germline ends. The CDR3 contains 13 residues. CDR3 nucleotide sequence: TGTGCCAGCAGTTTTGAGGCCATCTACGAGCAGTACTTC. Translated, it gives CASSFEAIYEQYF.

The CDR3 sequence is CASSPTSGGAYEQYF. CDR3 DNA sequence: TGTGCCAGCAGCCCTACTAGCGGGGGAGCCTACGAGCAGTACTTC. The genes are TRBV28 and TRBJ2-7; TRBD2 agrees at 11 bases. Unmatched junction bases numbered 6, after V lost 6 bases and J lost 2 bases. Germline V lookup: CDR1 MDHEN, CDR2 SYDVKM. CDR3 length: 15 residues.

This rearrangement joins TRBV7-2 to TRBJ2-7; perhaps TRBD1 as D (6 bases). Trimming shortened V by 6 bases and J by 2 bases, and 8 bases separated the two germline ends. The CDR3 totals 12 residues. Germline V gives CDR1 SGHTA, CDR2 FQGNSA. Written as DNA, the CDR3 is TGTGCCAGCAGGCAGGGGACCTACGAGCAGTACTTC. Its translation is CASRQGTYEQYF.

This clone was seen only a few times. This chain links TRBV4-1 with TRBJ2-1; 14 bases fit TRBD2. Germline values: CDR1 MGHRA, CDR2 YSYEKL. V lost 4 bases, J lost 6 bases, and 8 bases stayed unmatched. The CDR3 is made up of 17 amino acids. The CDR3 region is CASSPLVTSGGANEQFF. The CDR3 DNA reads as TGCGCCAGCAGCCCCCTGGTGACTAGCGGGGGGGCCAATGAGCAGTTCTTC.

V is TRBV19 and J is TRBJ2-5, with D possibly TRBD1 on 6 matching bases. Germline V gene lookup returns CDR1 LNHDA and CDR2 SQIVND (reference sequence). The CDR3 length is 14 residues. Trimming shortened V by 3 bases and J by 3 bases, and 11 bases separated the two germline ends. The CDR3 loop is CASSIVQGKETQYF. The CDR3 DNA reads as TGTGCCAGTAGTATCGTACAGGGAAAAGAGACCCAGTACTTC.

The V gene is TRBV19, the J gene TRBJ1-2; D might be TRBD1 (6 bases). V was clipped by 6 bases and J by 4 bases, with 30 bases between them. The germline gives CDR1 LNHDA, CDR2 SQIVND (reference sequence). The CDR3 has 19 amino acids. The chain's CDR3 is CASRPAAWSQGWISYGYTF. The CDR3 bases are TGTGCCAGTAGACCAGCGGCGTGGAGCCAGGGGTGGATTAGCTATGGCTACACCTTC.

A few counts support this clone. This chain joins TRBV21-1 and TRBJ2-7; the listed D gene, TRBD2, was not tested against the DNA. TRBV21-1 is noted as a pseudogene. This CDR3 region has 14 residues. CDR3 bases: TGTGCCACCGGGGGGCCTACTGGCGATTACGAGCAGTACTTC. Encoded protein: CATGGPTGDYEQYF.

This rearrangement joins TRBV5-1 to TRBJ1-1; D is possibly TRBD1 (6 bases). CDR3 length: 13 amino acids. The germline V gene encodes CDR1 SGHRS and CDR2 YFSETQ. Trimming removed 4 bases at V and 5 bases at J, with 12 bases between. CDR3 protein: CASSPLQGTEAFF. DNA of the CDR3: TGCGCCAGCAGCCCACTCCAGGGGACTGAAGCTTTCTTT. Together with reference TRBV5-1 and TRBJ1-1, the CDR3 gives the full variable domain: KAGVTQTPRYLIKTRGQQVTLSCSPISGHRSVSWYQQTPGQGLQFLFEYFSETQRNKGNFPGRFSGRQFSNSRSEMNVSTLELGDSALYLCASSPLQGTEAFFGQGTRLTVV.

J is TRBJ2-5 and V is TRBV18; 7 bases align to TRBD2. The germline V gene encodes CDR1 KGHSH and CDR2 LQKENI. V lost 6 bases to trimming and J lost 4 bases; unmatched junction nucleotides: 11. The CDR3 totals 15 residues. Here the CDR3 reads CASSPREGKVETQYF. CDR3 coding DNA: TGTGCCAGCTCCCCGAGGGAGGGGAAGGTAGAGACCCAGTACTTC.

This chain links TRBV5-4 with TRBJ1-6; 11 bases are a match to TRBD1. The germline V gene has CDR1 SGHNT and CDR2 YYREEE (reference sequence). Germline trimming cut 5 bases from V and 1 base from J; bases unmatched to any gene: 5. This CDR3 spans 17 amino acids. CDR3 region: CASSFGTGGSYNSPLHF. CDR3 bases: TGTGCCAGCAGTTTTGGGACAGGGGGATCCTATAATTCACCCCTCCACTTT. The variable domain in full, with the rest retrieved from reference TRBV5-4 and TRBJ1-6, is ETGVTQSPTHLIKTRGQQVTLRCSSQSGHNTVSWYQQALGQGPQFIFQYYREEENGRGNFPPRFSGLQFPNYSSELNVNALELDDSALYLCASSFGTGGSYNSPLHFGNGTRLTVT.